The 32 T cell receptor beta chains presented below share a single source sample, sequenced in a study of vaccination effects on CD4 cells after COVID-19. ViraFEST assay sequencing came after antigen-specific CD4+ T cells were expanded with viral peptide pools. Cultured cells yielded isolated CD4+ T cells after 10 days. Absence of prior SARS-CoV-2 infection characterized the vaccine recipients, who showed negative nucleocapsid antibodies. The table came from immunoSEQ multiplex PCR; TCRdb's copy has only in-frame clones and leaves some out. There are around 63,000 clones in the sample; roughly 75% occur only once, and roughly 3.5% lies in the top ten. Antigens for these TCRs are unknown. This material consisted of CD4+ T cells from PBMCs cultured with HCoV-OC43 spike peptides, taken before COVID-19 vaccination. Subset noted: HCoV-OC43 spike overlapping peptide pool stimulation. Every receptor here comes from a human donor who received a COVID-19 vaccine.

The genes are TRBV7-9 and TRBJ2-1; the match to TRBD2 covers 9 bases. V lost 0 bases to trimming and J lost 15 bases; unmatched junction nucleotides: 21. This CDR3 comprises 18 residues. CDR1 is SEHNR and CDR2 is FQNEAQ in the germline V gene (reference sequence). CDR3 bases: TGTGCCAGCAGCTTAGCGTCCCTGGCTAGCGGGGCCACCAATGCGCGGTTCTTC. Translated, it gives CASSLASLASGATNARFF.

V is TRBV30 and J is TRBJ1-2; no clear D. Trimming cost V 2 bases and J 8 bases, with 18 bases left between them. The germline gives CDR1 GTSNPN, CDR2 SVGIG (reference sequence). The CDR3 spans 14 residues. The CDR3 loop is CAWSPPGRRRGYTF. For the CDR3, the DNA is TGTGCCTGGAGTCCCCCGGGGAGGCGGAGGGGCTACACCTTC.

This chain connects TRBV6-5 to TRBJ2-6; D gene unclear. The CDR3 runs to 14 residues. Germline CDR1 reads MNHEY; CDR2 reads SVGAGI. The CDR3 nucleotides read TGTGCAACTCGAAGGGCGCAGGGGGCCAACGTCCTGACTTTC. Translated, it gives CATRRAQGANVLTF.

CDR3 DNA: TGTGCCAGCAGTGACATCGTAGGAAACACCATATATTTT. Translation: CASSDIVGNTIYF. The chain combines TRBV6-2 or TRBV6-3 with TRBJ1-3; no firm D call. V lost 5 bases, J lost 4 bases, and 9 bases lay in between. The CDR3 length is 13 residues. Looked up from germline, CDR1 is MNHEY and CDR2 is SVGEGT.

The gene calls are TRBV28 and TRBJ1-6, with D possibly being TRBD1 (5 bases). The CDR3 runs to 16 residues. V was clipped by 6 bases and J by 6 bases, with 18 bases between them. Germline assignment: CDR1 MDHEN and CDR2 SYDVKM. CDR3 DNA: TGTGCCAGCAGGGGTTCGACAGTTTCCCTTAATTCACCCCTCCACTTT. Translated: CASRGSTVSLNSPLHF.

The chain carries TRBV27 and TRBJ2-1; 15 bases fit TRBD2. Trimming at V came to 5 bases and at J to 10 bases, leaving 9 bases not matched to a gene. Germline V gene data show CDR1 as MNHEY and CDR2 as SMNVEV (reference sequence). There are 16 residues in the CDR3. The CDR3 coding sequence is TGTGCCAGCAGTGTAAGGGGACTAGCGGGGGGACGGGAGCAGTTCTTC. Its translation: CASSVRGLAGGREQFF.

Written as DNA, the CDR3 is TGTGCCAGCAGCTTAGGTGGGGGCTCAAATTCACCCCTCCACTTT. This codes for CASSLGGGSNSPLHF. V is TRBV7-9 and J is TRBJ1-6, with D perhaps matching TRBD1 (6 bases). V gave up 1 base and J gave up 7 bases, with 11 bases separating them. Germline V gene data show CDR1 as SEHNR and CDR2 as FQNEAQ (reference sequence). The CDR3 runs to 15 residues.

The chain employs TRBV3-1 (or the pseudogene TRBV3-2) and TRBJ2-1; the D gene is possibly TRBD1 (6 bases). Trimming cost V 2 bases and J 15 bases, with 17 bases left between them. Germline V CDR1 and CDR2: LGHDT, YNNKEL (reference sequence). The length of the CDR3 is 13 residues. The CDR3 sequence is CASSQTGTLRGFF. The CDR3 nucleotides read TGTGCCAGCAGCCAAACCGGGACACTGAGGGGGTTCTTC.

This clone has a handful of counts. V and J are TRBV5-4 and TRBJ2-1, with 11 positions matching TRBD2. After removal of 3 bases from V and 0 bases from J, the junction contained 2 bases not matched to a gene. CDR1 SGHNT and CDR2 YYREEE come from the germline V gene (reference sequence). CDR3 length: 16 residues. The CDR3 reads CASSSTSGVSYNEQFF. CDR3 coding DNA: TGTGCCAGCAGCTCGACTAGCGGGGTCTCCTACAATGAGCAGTTCTTC.

The J gene is TRBJ1-2, the V gene TRBV27, with 8 bases matching TRBD1. Germline V gives CDR1 MNHEY, CDR2 SMNVEV (reference sequence). Unmatched junction bases numbered 7, after V lost 6 bases and J lost 4 bases. The CDR3 spans 14 residues. In nucleotides, the CDR3 is TGTGCCAGCAGGGGGACAGGTGCTACCTATGGCTACACCTTC. Its translation is CASRGTGATYGYTF.

V and J are TRBV5-1 and TRBJ1-2, with TRBD1 matching over 11 bases. The trim removed 4 bases at V and 4 bases at J, leaving 6 bases unmatched. This CDR3 contains 15 residues. The germline CDR1 and CDR2 sequences are SGHRS and YFSETQ. The CDR3 DNA sequence: TGCGCCAGCAGCCCCGGACAGGGGGCCGGCTATGGCTACACCTTC. This gives the protein CASSPGQGAGYGYTF.

This CDR3 reads CASSVVLNTEAFF. The CDR3 DNA reads TGTGCCAGCAGTGTGGTGCTAAACACTGAAGCTTTCTTT. The gene calls are TRBV2 and TRBJ1-1, with D unresolved. This CDR3 contains 13 residues. Germline CDR1 is SNHLY and CDR2 is FYNNEI. V shed 4 bases and J shed 2 bases, with 8 bases lying between them.

CDR3 nucleotides: TGTGCCAGCAGCGTAGCTTCGGGGACGTCCCACGAGCAGTACGTC. Residues: CASSVASGTSHEQYV. The chain has TRBV9 and TRBJ2-7; either TRBD1 or TRBD2 may supply D (5 bases each). Per the germline V gene, CDR1 is SGDLS and CDR2 is YYNGEE. This CDR3 is 15 amino acids long. V was shortened by 0 bases and J by 5 bases, with 15 bases between the two germline ends.

The chain uses TRBV11-1 and TRBJ2-5; maybe TRBD1 (6 bases). V dropped 5 bases and J dropped 3 bases, with 13 bases sitting between them. The germline V gene encodes CDR1 SGHAT and CDR2 FQDESV (reference sequence). This CDR3 contains 14 residues. Here the CDR3 DNA reads TGTGCCAGCAGCCCTGGGACACCCGAAGAGACCCAGTACTTC. Protein sequence: CASSPGTPEETQYF.

The rearrangement uses TRBV5-1 and TRBJ1-2; TRBD1 aligns across 9 bases. This CDR3 spans 15 amino acids. Germline-derived CDR1 and CDR2 are SGHRS and YFSETQ. The V gene end was trimmed by 0 bases and the J gene end by 3 bases; junction bases not matched to a gene: 3. The CDR3 is CASSLGDREYYGYTF. CDR3 sequence (DNA): TGCGCCAGCAGCTTGGGGGACAGGGAGTACTATGGCTACACCTTC.

The chain links TRBV19 to TRBJ2-7; tentative D call: TRBD1 (5 bases). The length of the CDR3 is 12 residues. Germline assignment: CDR1 LNHDA and CDR2 SQIVND (reference sequence). In nucleotides, the CDR3 is TGTGCCAGTAGTCTAGACAGTGACGAGCAGTACGTC. This encodes CASSLDSDEQYV.

The CDR3 here is CTSSPTYRGANTGELFF. DNA of the CDR3: TGCACCAGCAGCCCTACTTATCGGGGCGCGAACACCGGGGAGCTGTTTTTT. V is TRBV1 and J is TRBJ2-2. TRBV1 is a pseudogene locus. The CDR3 runs to 17 residues.

DNA for the CDR3: TGTGCCAGCTCACCATCCCCAGGCCAGCCCCAGCATTTT. This gives the protein CASSPSPGQPQHF. V gene TRBV18 combines with J gene TRBJ1-5; D remains unclear. Germline values: CDR1 KGHSH, CDR2 LQKENI. Trimming left V 2 bases short and J 7 bases short, with 9 bases between. The CDR3 is made up of 13 amino acids.

The V call is TRBV4-1, the J call TRBJ2-7; D not resolved. The CDR3 has 13 amino acids. V gave up 0 bases and J gave up 2 bases, with 5 bases separating them. CDR1 MGHRA and CDR2 YSYEKL come from the germline V gene. The CDR3 reads CASSQEITYEQYV. Here the CDR3 DNA reads TGCGCCAGCAGCCAAGAGATCACCTACGAGCAGTACGTC.

About this clone itself: The junction does not match germline at one end; this may be a read error. V and J are TRBV19 and TRBJ1-5, with D unresolved. The germline gives CDR1 LNHDA, CDR2 SQIVND (reference sequence). CDR3 length: 15 amino acids. The CDR3 region has the DNA TGTGCCAGTAGTTTAGAGGACCTGAGCAATCAGCCCCAGCATTTT. Translating it yields CASSLEDLSNQPQHF.

The chain uses TRBV4-3 and TRBJ1-4; D call uncertain. Germline V gene sequence: CDR1 LGHNA, CDR2 YSLEER. The V gene lost 1 base and the J gene lost 7 bases, with 13 bases spanning the gap. The CDR3 extends over 15 amino acids. CDR3 amino acids: CASSQGGQIGEKLFF. CDR3 bases: TGCGCCAGCAGCCAAGGCGGGCAAATCGGTGAAAAACTGTTTTTT.

This clone is a singleton in its sample. The genes are TRBV5-5 and TRBJ1-3; D ambiguous. V dropped 0 bases and J dropped 0 bases, with 10 bases sitting between them. The CDR3 totals 16 residues. The V gene's germline CDR1 is SGHKS and CDR2 YYEKEE (reference sequence). CDR3 residues: CASSLVQATSGNTIYF. The CDR3 nucleotides read TGTGCCAGCAGCTTGGTCCAGGCAACCTCTGGAAACACCATATATTTT. The full variable domain, completed using reference TRBV5-5 and TRBJ1-3, is DAGVTQSPTHLIKTRGQQVTLRCSPISGHKSVSWYQQVLGQGPQFIFQYYEKEERGRGNFPDRFSARQFPNYSSELNVNALLLGDSALYLCASSLVQATSGNTIYFGEGSWLTVV.

The chain links TRBV5-1 to TRBJ2-1; 7 bases fit TRBD2. V gave up 3 bases and J gave up 7 bases; unmatched junction bases: 16. CDR1 and CDR2 from the germline V gene are SGHRS and YFSETQ. This CDR3 is 17 amino acids long. The CDR3 loop reads CASSSLGGGRAGNEQFF. The CDR3 DNA sequence: TGCGCCAGCAGCTCCCTCGGCGGGGGTAGGGCGGGGAATGAGCAGTTCTTC.

This clone was recorded only once. The rearrangement uses TRBV18 and TRBJ1-5; D unclear. This CDR3 region has 16 residues. V was shortened by 3 bases and J by 1 base, with 13 bases between the two germline ends. Germline loops: CDR1 KGHSH, CDR2 LQKENI. This CDR3 is CASSPGSSPSNQPQHF. The CDR3 DNA reads as TGTGCCAGCTCACCGGGTAGTAGCCCAAGCAATCAGCCCCAGCATTTT.

The chain links TRBV2 to TRBJ1-4, with 8 bases matching TRBD1. V lost 4 bases and J lost 10; bases outside the gene matches: 8. The germline V gene encodes CDR1 SNHLY and CDR2 FYNNEI. This CDR3 spans 14 amino acids. CDR3 loop: CASSGQGMRGKLFF. The CDR3, as DNA: TGTGCCAGCAGTGGACAGGGGATGAGGGGAAAACTGTTTTTT.

This CDR3 is CASSQWTGEDGYTF. CDR3 DNA: TGTGCCAGCAGCCAATGGACAGGGGAGGATGGCTACACCTTC. The chain combines TRBV3-1 (or the pseudogene TRBV3-2) with TRBJ1-2; 9 bases line up with TRBD1. This CDR3 comprises 14 residues. CDR1 and CDR2 (germline): LGHDT, YNNKEL (reference sequence). The trim removed 2 bases at V and 6 bases at J, leaving 4 bases unmatched.

V is TRBV29-1 and J is TRBJ1-1; 8 nucleotides agree with TRBD1. V shed 8 bases, J shed 4 bases, and the junction held 9 bases outside the gene matches. Germline assignment: CDR1 SQVTM and CDR2 ANQGSEA. This CDR3 contains 13 residues. CDR3 DNA sequence: TGCAGCTCGCGGACAGGGAGGGGCACTGAAGCTTTCTTT. Its translation is CSSRTGRGTEAFF.

This clone showed up just a few times. The chain has TRBV30 and TRBJ1-2; 7 positions match TRBD1. The CDR3 has 15 amino acids. Per germline, CDR1 GTSNPN and CDR2 SVGIG (reference sequence). The trim removed 3 bases at V and 0 bases at J, leaving 7 bases unmatched. CDR3 in amino acids: CAWSRGFSSNYGYTF. As DNA, the CDR3 is TGTGCCTGGAGCAGGGGGTTTTCCTCTAACTATGGCTACACCTTC.

The chain has TRBV2 and TRBJ2-1; D not resolved. Germline lookup yields CDR1 SNHLY and CDR2 FYNNEI. CDR3 length: 14 residues. V shed 8 bases and J shed 2 bases, with 13 bases lying between them. The CDR3 protein is CASLSGDTYNEQFF. The CDR3 DNA reads as TGTGCCAGCTTATCCGGAGACACCTACAATGAGCAGTTCTTC. The whole variable domain, remainder taken from reference TRBV2 and TRBJ2-1, is EPEVTQTPSHQVTQMGQEVILRCVPISNHLYFYWYRQILGQKVEFLVSFYNNEISEKSEIFDDQFSVERPDGSNFTLKIRSTKLEDSAMYFCASLSGDTYNEQFFGPGTRLTVL.

The gene calls are TRBV18 and TRBJ2-7; a weak D match, TRBD2 (6 bases). The CDR3 contains 14 residues. Germline V gene lookup returns CDR1 KGHSH and CDR2 LQKENI. Trimming shortened V by 1 base and J by 7 bases, and 14 bases separated the two germline ends. Here the CDR3 reads CASSPQFSGVEQYV. The CDR3 DNA sequence: TGTGCCAGCTCACCACAGTTTTCGGGGGTAGAGCAGTACGTC.

This rearrangement joins TRBV19 to TRBJ2-2, with 9 bases aligning to TRBD2. With V trimmed by 0 bases and J by 6 bases, 5 bases remained unmatched. Germline V gene lookup returns CDR1 LNHDA and CDR2 SQIVND (reference sequence). The CDR3 is 16 amino acids. The CDR3 loop is CASSIDPAGGAGELFF. The CDR3 region has the DNA TGTGCCAGTAGTATAGATCCAGCGGGGGGCGCCGGGGAGCTGTTTTTT.

The chain uses TRBV28 and TRBJ2-2; D perhaps matches TRBD2 (5 bases). V lost 8 bases, J lost 10 bases, and 8 bases lay in between. This CDR3 has 10 amino acids. Germline CDR1 MDHEN, CDR2 SYDVKM. CDR3: CASYGEELFF. The CDR3 nucleotides are TGTGCCAGCTACGGGGAGGAGCTGTTTTTT.